The entry that follows covers one T cell receptor (beta chain) sequence. This entry belongs to a study of blood T cell repertoires in COVID-19. Here immunoSEQ multiplex PCR was the method, and the copy in TCRdb shows in-frame clones only, minus some. The sample holds more than 140,000 clones, just over 85% seen once. Trimming took off 5 bases at V and 6 bases at J, with 21 bases between the two ends. This CDR3 region has 16 residues. Germline V gene lookup returns CDR1 LGHDT and CDR2 YNNKEL (reference sequence). The TCR sequence derives from a woman between 55 and 75 years old with acute or convalescent COVID-19. The chain joins TRBV3-1 (or the pseudogene TRBV3-2) to TRBJ2-3; D gene ambiguous. The source material was peripheral blood. The CDR3 nucleotides read TGTGCCAGCAGCGCCTGGTCTGGCCTAGGTCGCGATACGCAGTATTTT. Its protein is CASSAWSGLGRDTQYF.